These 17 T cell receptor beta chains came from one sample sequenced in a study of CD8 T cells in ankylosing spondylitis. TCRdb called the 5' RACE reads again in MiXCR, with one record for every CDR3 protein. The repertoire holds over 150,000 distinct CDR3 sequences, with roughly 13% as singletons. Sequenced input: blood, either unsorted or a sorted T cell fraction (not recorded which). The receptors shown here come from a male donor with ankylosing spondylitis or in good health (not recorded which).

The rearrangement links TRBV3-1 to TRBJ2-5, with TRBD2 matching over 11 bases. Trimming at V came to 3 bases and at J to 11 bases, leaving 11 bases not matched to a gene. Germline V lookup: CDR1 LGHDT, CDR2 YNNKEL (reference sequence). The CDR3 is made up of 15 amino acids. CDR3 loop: CASSQVLAGEQTQYF. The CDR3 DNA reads TGTGCCAGCAGCCAGGTACTAGCGGGGGAACAAACTCAGTACTTC.

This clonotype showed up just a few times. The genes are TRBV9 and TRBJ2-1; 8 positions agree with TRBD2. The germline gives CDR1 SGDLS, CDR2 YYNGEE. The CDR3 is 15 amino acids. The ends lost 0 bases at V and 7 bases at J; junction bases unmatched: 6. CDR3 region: CASSVEFGGANEQFF. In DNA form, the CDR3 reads TGTGCCAGCAGCGTAGAATTCGGGGGGGCTAATGAGCAGTTCTTC.

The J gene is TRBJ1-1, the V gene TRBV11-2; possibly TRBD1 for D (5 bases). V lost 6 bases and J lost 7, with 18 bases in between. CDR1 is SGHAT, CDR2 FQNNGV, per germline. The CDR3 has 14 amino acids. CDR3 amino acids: CASRRRDAGIEAFF. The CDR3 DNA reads TGTGCCAGCAGACGCCGGGACGCTGGAATTGAAGCTTTCTTT.

The CDR3 spells CSARDERGGGTYNEQFF. CDR3 nucleotides: TGCAGTGCTAGAGATGAGCGGGGGGGTGGTACTTACAATGAGCAGTTCTTC. The chain carries TRBV20-1 and TRBJ2-1; 10 nucleotides agree with TRBD2. Trimming took 0 bases from V and 4 from J; bases not matched to a gene: 9. CDR1 is DFQATT, CDR2 SNEGSKA, per germline (reference sequence). The CDR3 covers 17 residues.

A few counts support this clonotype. This chain's CDR3 is CASSPPGHEQFF. CDR3 coding DNA: TGTGCCAGCAGTCCCCCCGGGCATGAGCAGTTCTTC. The chain has TRBV27 and TRBJ2-1; D uncertain. The germline gives CDR1 MNHEY, CDR2 SMNVEV (reference sequence). The length of the CDR3 is 12 residues. V lost 5 bases and J lost 8, with 10 bases in between.

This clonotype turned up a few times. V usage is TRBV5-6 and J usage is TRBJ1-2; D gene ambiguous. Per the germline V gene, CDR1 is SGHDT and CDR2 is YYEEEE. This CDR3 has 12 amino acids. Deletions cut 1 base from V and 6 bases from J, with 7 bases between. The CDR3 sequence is CASSLLWNGYTF. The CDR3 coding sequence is TGTGCCAGCAGCTTGTTGTGGAATGGCTACACCTTC.

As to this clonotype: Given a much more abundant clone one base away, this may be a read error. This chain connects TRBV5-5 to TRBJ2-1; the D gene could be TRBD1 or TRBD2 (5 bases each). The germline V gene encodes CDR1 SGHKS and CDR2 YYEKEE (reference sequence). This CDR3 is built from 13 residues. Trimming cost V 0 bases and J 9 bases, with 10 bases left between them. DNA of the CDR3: TGTGCCAGCAGCTTGGAAGAGGGGACTGAGCAGTTCTTC. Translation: CASSLEEGTEQFF.

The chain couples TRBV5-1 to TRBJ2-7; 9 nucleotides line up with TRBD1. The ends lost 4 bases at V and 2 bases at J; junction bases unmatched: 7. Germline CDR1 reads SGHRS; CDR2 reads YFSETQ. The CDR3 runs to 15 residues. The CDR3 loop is CASSPGTGIPYEQYF. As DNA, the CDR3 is TGCGCCAGCAGCCCCGGGACAGGGATTCCCTACGAGCAGTACTTC.

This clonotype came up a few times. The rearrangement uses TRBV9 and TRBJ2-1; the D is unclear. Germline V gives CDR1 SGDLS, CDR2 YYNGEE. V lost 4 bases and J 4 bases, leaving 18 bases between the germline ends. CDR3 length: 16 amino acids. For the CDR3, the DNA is TGTGCCAGCAGCTTCCCCGGGCCCCCCCCATACAATGAGCAGTTCTTC. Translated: CASSFPGPPPYNEQFF. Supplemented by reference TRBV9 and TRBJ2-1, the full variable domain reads DSGVTQTPKHLITATGQRVTLRCSPRSGDLSVYWYQQSLDQGLQFLIQYYNGEERAKGNILERFSAQQFPDLHSELNLSSLELGDSALYFCASSFPGPPPYNEQFFGPGTRLTVL.

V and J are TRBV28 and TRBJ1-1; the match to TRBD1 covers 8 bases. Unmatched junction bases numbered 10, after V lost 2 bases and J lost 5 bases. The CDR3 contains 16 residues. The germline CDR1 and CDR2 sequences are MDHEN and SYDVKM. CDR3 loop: CASSLAFDRGLTEAFF. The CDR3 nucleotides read TGTGCCAGCAGTTTAGCTTTTGACAGGGGTCTGACTGAAGCTTTCTTT. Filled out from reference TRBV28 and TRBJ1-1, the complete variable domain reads DVKVTQSSRYLVKRTGEKVFLECVQDMDHENMFWYRQDPGLGLRLIYFSYDVKMKEKGDIPEGYSVSREKKERFSLILESASTNQTSMYLCASSLAFDRGLTEAFFGQGTRLTVV.

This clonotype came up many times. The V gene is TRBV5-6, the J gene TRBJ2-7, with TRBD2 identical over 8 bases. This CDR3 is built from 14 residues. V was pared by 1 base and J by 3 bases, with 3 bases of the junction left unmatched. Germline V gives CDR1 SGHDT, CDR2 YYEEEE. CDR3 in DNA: TGTGCCAGCAGCTTGTCGGGGACTAGCTACGAGCAGTACTTC. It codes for CASSLSGTSYEQYF. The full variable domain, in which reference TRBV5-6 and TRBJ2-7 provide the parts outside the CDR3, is DAGVTQSPTHLIKTRGQQVTLRCSPKSGHDTVSWYQQALGQGPQFIFQYYEEEERQRGNFPDRFSGHQFPNYSSELNVNALLLGDSALYLCASSLSGTSYEQYFGPGTRLTVT.

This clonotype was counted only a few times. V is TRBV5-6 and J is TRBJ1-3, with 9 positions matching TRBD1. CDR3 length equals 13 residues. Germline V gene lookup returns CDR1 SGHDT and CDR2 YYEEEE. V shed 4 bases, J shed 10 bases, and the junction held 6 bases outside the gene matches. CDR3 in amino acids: CASSQGTGSTIYF. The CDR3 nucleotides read TGTGCCAGCAGCCAAGGGACAGGGAGTACCATATATTTT.

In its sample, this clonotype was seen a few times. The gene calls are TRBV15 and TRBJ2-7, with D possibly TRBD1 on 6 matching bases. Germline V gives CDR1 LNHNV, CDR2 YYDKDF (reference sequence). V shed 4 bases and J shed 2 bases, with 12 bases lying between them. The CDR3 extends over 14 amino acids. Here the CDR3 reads CATSTATGPYEQYF. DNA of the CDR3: TGTGCCACCAGCACGGCGACAGGTCCCTACGAGCAGTACTTC.

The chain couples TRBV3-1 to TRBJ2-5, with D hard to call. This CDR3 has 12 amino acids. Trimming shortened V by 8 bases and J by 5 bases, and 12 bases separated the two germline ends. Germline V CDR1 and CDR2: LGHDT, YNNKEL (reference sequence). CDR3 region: CASLNARETQYF. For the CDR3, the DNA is TGTGCCAGCCTCAACGCTCGGGAGACCCAGTACTTC.

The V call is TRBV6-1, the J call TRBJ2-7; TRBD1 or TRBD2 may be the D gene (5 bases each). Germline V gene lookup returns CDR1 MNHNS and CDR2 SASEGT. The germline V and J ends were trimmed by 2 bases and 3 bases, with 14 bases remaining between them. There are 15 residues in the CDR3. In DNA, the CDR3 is TGTGCCAGCAGTGAACCCCCGGGGCAGAGCTACGAGCAGTACTTC. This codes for CASSEPPGQSYEQYF.

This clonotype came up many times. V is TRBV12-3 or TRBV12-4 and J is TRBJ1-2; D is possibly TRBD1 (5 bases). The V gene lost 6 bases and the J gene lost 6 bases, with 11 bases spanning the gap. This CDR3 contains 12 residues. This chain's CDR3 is CASSPLGDGYTF. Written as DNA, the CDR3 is TGTGCCAGCAGCCCGCTAGGGGATGGCTACACCTTC.

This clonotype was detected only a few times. The CDR3 DNA follows: TGTGCCAGCAGTTCGTACAGGGAGAGTAATCAGCCCCAGCATTTT. It specifies CASSSYRESNQPQHF. The chain recombines TRBV27 with TRBJ1-5; D may be TRBD1 (6 bases). Germline V lookup: CDR1 MNHEY, CDR2 SMNVEV (reference sequence). V gave up 4 bases and J gave up 4 bases, with 14 bases separating them. The CDR3 sequence is 15 residues long.